Below, 17 T cell receptor beta chains from the same sample are listed, as sequenced in a study of blood T cell repertoires in COVID-19. Method: immunoSEQ multiplex PCR; TCRdb's copy keeps in-frame clones and lacks some. The table shows hundreds of thousands of clones, with 65% to 90% occurring only once. Material for sequencing was peripheral blood. The receptors were gathered from a woman between 70 and 85 years old with COVID-19, enrolled during active disease.

The gene calls are TRBV24-1 and TRBJ2-2; 7 bases line up with TRBD1. Trimming cost V 5 bases and J 5 bases; bases outside gene matches: 10. Germline V gene data show CDR1 as KGHDR and CDR2 as SFDVKD. This CDR3 region has 16 residues. CDR3 residues: CATSGTRGRETGELFF. The DNA for the CDR3 is TGTGCCACCAGTGGAACAAGGGGGCGCGAAACCGGGGAGCTGTTTTTT.

This clone was seen just once. V usage is TRBV9 and J usage is TRBJ1-3, with D tentatively TRBD1 (6 bases). Germline CDR1 is SGDLS and CDR2 is YYNGEE. V lost 0 bases, J lost 0 bases, and 16 bases lay in between. The CDR3 is 18 residues long. CDR3 region: CASSVGAQGIISGNTIYF. The CDR3 nucleotides are TGTGCCAGCAGCGTAGGAGCGCAGGGGATTATCTCTGGAAACACCATATATTTT.

The gene calls are TRBV10-3 and TRBJ2-1; 8 bases agree with TRBD2. The trim removed 0 bases at V and 0 bases at J, leaving 10 bases unmatched. Germline CDR1 ENHRY, CDR2 SYGVKD. The CDR3 runs 19 residues. CDR3 coding DNA: TGTGCCATCAGTGAGTCGTCGGCGGGGGGTCTGGGCTCCTACAATGAGCAGTTCTTC. This translates into CAISESSAGGLGSYNEQFF.

The rearrangement links TRBV28 to TRBJ2-7; TRBD1 aligns across 7 bases. J was trimmed by 7 bases and V by 2 bases; bases with no gene match: 8. CDR3 length: 14 residues. The germline CDR1 and CDR2 sequences are MDHEN and SYDVKM. This chain's CDR3 is CASSLPLDRVEQYF. In DNA, the CDR3 is TGTGCCAGCAGTTTACCCCTTGACAGGGTTGAGCAGTACTTC.

The chain employs TRBV5-1 and TRBJ1-1; TRBD1 is a possible D gene (5 bases). CDR3 length: 17 amino acids. Trimming took 0 bases from V and 0 from J, leaving 15 bases between them. In germline, CDR1 is SGHRS, CDR2 YFSETQ. The CDR3 DNA reads TGCGCCAGCAGCTTGGGACCAGGGAGGGAAATGAACACTGAAGCTTTCTTT. Translating gives CASSLGPGREMNTEAFF.

The CDR3 reads CASRPYRQDTEAFF. In nucleotides, the CDR3 is TGTGCCAGCCGACCTTATCGGCAGGACACTGAAGCTTTCTTT. V gene TRBV6-5 combines with J gene TRBJ1-1; D call uncertain. The CDR3 has 14 residues. The V end lost 8 bases, the J end lost 3 bases, and 16 bases lay between the germline ends. Germline-derived CDR1 and CDR2 are MNHEY and SVGAGI.

This clone was counted once. This sample also contains other DNA sequences that code for the same CDR3. The chain is built from TRBV30 and TRBJ2-7, with D unclear. The V and J ends lost 3 bases and 3 bases respectively, with 6 bases between them. Germline CDR1 reads GTSNPN; CDR2 reads SVGIG (reference sequence). The CDR3 totals 11 residues. The CDR3 DNA reads as TGTGCCTGGAGCTCAGGCTACGAGCAGTACTTC. Encoded protein: CAWSSGYEQYF.

The chain has TRBV7-2 and TRBJ2-7, with 12 nucleotides matching TRBD2. Trimming took 5 bases from V and 4 from J; bases not matched to a gene: 6. Germline V gives CDR1 SGHTA, CDR2 FQGNSA. The CDR3 sequence is 15 residues long. The CDR3 coding sequence is TGTGCCAGCAGCCTTACTAGCGGGGGGACGTACGAGCAGTACTTC. The encoded protein is CASSLTSGGTYEQYF.

The CDR3, as DNA: TGTGCCAGCAGCCGGAAGACAGGGGAGGCTGAAAAACTGTTTTTT. Encoded protein: CASSRKTGEAEKLFF. The J gene is TRBJ1-4, the V gene TRBV5-4; 8 nucleotides align to TRBD1. The CDR3 contains 15 residues. Germline CDR1 SGHNT, CDR2 YYREEE (reference sequence). V dropped 4 bases and J dropped 7; count of bases not matched to a gene: 9.

V gene TRBV15 combines with J gene TRBJ2-3; no reliable D call. Trimming left V 8 bases short and J 2 bases short, with 11 bases between. The CDR3 extends over 13 amino acids. In germline, CDR1 is LNHNV, CDR2 YYDKDF (reference sequence). The CDR3 is CATHKPDTDTQYF. DNA for the CDR3: TGTGCCACCCATAAGCCCGACACAGATACGCAGTATTTT. Filled out from reference TRBV15 and TRBJ2-3, the complete variable domain reads DAMVIQNPRYQVTQFGKPVTLSCSQTLNHNVMYWYQQKSSQAPKLLFHYYDKDFNNEADTPDNFQSRRPNTSFCFLDIRSPGLGDTAMYLCATHKPDTDTQYFGPGTRLTVL.

This clone is a singleton in its sample. CDR3 loop: CASSLFGLAADTQYF. CDR3 coding DNA: TGTGCCAGCAGCCTCTTCGGACTAGCGGCAGATACGCAGTATTTT. The gene calls are TRBV7-3 and TRBJ2-3; TRBD2 matches at 10 bases. The V and J ends lost 5 bases and 4 bases, in that order; junction bases with no gene match: 6. Germline V gene data show CDR1 as SGHTA and CDR2 as FQGTGA. The CDR3 length is 15 residues.

The V and J genes are TRBV7-2 and TRBJ2-7; TRBD2 aligns across 10 bases. The CDR3 totals 17 residues. The trim removed 1 base at V and 0 bases at J, leaving 6 bases unmatched. CDR1 SGHTA and CDR2 FQGNSA come from the germline V gene. The CDR3 sequence: CASSLVESGGGSYEQYF. The CDR3 DNA sequence: TGTGCCAGCAGCTTAGTGGAGAGCGGGGGGGGCTCCTACGAGCAGTACTTC.

This chain uses TRBV5-4 with TRBJ1-5; a weak D match, TRBD1 (5 bases). The ends were cut back, 1 base at V and 5 bases at J, with 10 bases in the middle. The CDR3 consists of 14 residues. In germline, CDR1 is SGHNT, CDR2 YYREEE (reference sequence). DNA for the CDR3: TGTGCCAGCAGCTTGTCAGGGCCCGATCAGCCCCAGCATTTT. This codes for CASSLSGPDQPQHF. The whole variable domain, filled in from reference TRBV5-4 and TRBJ1-5, reads ETGVTQSPTHLIKTRGQQVTLRCSSQSGHNTVSWYQQALGQGPQFIFQYYREEENGRGNFPPRFSGLQFPNYSSELNVNALELDDSALYLCASSLSGPDQPQHFGDGTRLSIL.

This sequence joins TRBV3-1 (or the pseudogene TRBV3-2) and TRBJ2-1; 10 positions match TRBD2. Germline V gene lookup returns CDR1 LGHDT and CDR2 YNNKEL (reference sequence). The CDR3 is 12 residues long. J was trimmed by 15 bases and V by 7 bases; bases with no gene match: 9. CDR3 nucleotides: TGTGCCAGCAAGAGTAGCGGGGGGCACGGGTTCTTC. This sequence encodes CASKSSGGHGFF.

The chain recombines TRBV5-4 with TRBJ2-1; D uncertain. The CDR3 runs 15 residues. Trimming took off 0 bases at V and 1 base at J, with 8 bases between the two ends. Germline-derived CDR1 and CDR2 are SGHNT and YYREEE (reference sequence). For the CDR3, the DNA is TGTGCCAGCAGCTTGGAAATAGATTCCTACAATGAGCAGTTCTTC. Protein sequence: CASSLEIDSYNEQFF.

This chain uses TRBV10-3 with TRBJ2-2, with D maybe TRBD2 (7 bases). V was trimmed by 7 bases and J by 4 bases, leaving 22 bases between them. Per germline, CDR1 ENHRY and CDR2 SYGVKD. The CDR3 is 17 amino acids. CDR3 region: CAITPNIQGGGTGELFF. Written as DNA, the CDR3 is TGTGCCATCACCCCGAATATACAGGGAGGGGGCACCGGGGAGCTGTTTTTT.

The chain carries TRBV10-1 and TRBJ1-1; D call uncertain. V was clipped by 5 bases and J by 1 base, with 11 bases between them. The CDR3 is made up of 14 amino acids. Looked up from germline, CDR1 is WNHNN and CDR2 is SYGVQD (reference sequence). The DNA for the CDR3 is TGCGCCAGCAGTATACAGCGGGAGAACACTGAAGCTTTCTTT. It is translated as CASSIQRENTEAFF.